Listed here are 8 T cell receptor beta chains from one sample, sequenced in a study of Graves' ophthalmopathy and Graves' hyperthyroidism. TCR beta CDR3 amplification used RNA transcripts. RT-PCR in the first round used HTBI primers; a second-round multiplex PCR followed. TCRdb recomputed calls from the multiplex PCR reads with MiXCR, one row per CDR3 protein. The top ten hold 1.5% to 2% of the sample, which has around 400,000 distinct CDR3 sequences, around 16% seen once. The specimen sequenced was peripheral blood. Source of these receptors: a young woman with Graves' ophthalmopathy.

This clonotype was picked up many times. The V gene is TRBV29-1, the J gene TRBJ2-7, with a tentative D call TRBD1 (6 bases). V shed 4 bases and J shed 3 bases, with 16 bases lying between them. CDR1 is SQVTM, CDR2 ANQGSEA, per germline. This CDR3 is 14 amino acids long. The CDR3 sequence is CSVVEVGTLYEQYF. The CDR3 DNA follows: TGCAGCGTTGTCGAGGTGGGGACACTCTACGAGCAGTACTTC.

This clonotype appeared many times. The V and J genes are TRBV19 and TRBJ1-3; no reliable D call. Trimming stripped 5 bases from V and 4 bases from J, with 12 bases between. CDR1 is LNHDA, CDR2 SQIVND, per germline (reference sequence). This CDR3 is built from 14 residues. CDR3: CASSSPDLGNTIYF. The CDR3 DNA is TGTGCCAGTAGTTCGCCGGACCTAGGAAACACCATATATTTT.

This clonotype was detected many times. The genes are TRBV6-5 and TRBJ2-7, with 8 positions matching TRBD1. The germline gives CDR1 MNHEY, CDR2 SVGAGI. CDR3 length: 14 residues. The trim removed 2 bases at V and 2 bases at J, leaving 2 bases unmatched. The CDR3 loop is CASSYIQGAYEQYF. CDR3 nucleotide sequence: TGTGCCAGCAGTTACATACAGGGGGCCTACGAGCAGTACTTC.

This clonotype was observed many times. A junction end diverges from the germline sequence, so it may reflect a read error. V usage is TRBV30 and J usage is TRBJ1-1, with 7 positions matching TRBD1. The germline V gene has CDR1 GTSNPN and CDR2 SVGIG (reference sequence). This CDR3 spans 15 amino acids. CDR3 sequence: CAWSSPGQRRTGAFF. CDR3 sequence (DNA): TGTGCCTGGAGTTCACCGGGACAGCGGAGGACTGGAGCTTTCTTT.

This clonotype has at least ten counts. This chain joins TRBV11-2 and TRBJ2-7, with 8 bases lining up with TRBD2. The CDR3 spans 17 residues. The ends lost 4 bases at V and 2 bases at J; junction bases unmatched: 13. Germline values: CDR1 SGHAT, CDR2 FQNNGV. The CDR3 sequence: CASSSRAGEGVTYEQYF. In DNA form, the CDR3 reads TGTGCCAGCAGCTCGAGAGCGGGGGAGGGGGTGACCTACGAGCAGTACTTC.

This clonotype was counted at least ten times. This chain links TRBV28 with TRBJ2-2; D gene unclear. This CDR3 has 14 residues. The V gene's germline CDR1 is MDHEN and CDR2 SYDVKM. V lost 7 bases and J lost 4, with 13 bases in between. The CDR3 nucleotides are TGTGCCAGCACACAACTGGCCGGCACCGGGGAGCTGTTTTTT. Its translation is CASTQLAGTGELFF.

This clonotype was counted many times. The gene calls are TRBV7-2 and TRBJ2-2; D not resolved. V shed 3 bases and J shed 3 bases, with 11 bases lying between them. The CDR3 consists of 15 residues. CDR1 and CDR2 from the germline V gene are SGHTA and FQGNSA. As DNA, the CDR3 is TGTGCCAGCAGCTTGGGAACTCTCGACACCGGGGAGCTGTTTTTT. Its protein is CASSLGTLDTGELFF.

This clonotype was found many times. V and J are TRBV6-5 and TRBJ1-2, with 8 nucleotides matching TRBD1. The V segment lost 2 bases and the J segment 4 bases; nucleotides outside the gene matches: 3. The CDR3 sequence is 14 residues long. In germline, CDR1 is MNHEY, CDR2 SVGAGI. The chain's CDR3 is CASSYGQGAYGYTF. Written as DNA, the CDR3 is TGTGCCAGCAGTTACGGGCAGGGGGCCTATGGCTACACCTTC.